The rows below give T cell receptor beta chains drawn from one sample of a study of identifying expanded T cells in peripheral blood. Assay: immunoSEQ multiplex PCR; the TCRdb copy retains only in-frame clones and omits some. The repertoire holds around 100,000 clones, with 80% to 90% as singletons. Sequenced sample: blood. The receptor set was obtained from a person between 18 and 75 years old in good health. Both conserved end residues are part of each CDR3. Fields, in order: V gene, D gene, clone size, CDR3 length, J gene, CDR3 DNA, CDR3 protein. D genes are given only for firm matches. Some rows have no size entry. The others give once, few or many, or a class for an expanded clone.

v_call: TRBV18
d_call: .
clone_size: .
cdr3_length: 11
j_call: TRBJ1-2
cdr3_nt: TGTGCCAGCTCACCAGGGGGAGGCTACACCTTC
cdr3_aa: CASSPGGGYTF

v_call: TRBV5-1
d_call: .
clone_size: .
cdr3_length: 11
j_call: TRBJ2-1
cdr3_nt: TGCGCCAGCAGCCCCCGGCTAGGGCAGTTCTTC
cdr3_aa: CASSPRLGQFF

v_call: TRBV30
d_call: TRBD1
clone_size: .
cdr3_length: 16
j_call: TRBJ1-1
cdr3_nt: TGTGCCTGGAGTGTTAGGAGGGGGCAGGTGAGAACTGAAGCTTTCTTT
cdr3_aa: CAWSVRRGQVRTEAFF

v_call: TRBV7-9
d_call: .
clone_size: once
cdr3_length: 16
j_call: TRBJ2-1
cdr3_nt: TGTGCCAGCAGCTTACTAGCCGGACAGAGTTCCAATGAGCAGTTCTTC
cdr3_aa: CASSLLAGQSSNEQFF

v_call: TRBV30
d_call: .
clone_size: .
cdr3_length: 14
j_call: TRBJ1-2
cdr3_nt: TGTGCCTGGAGTTTAATGGGCAGCAACTATGGCTACACCTTC
cdr3_aa: CAWSLMGSNYGYTF

v_call: TRBV11-3
d_call: TRBD2
clone_size: .
cdr3_length: 15
j_call: TRBJ2-5
cdr3_nt: TGTGCCAGCAGCATGACTAGCGGAGGACAAGAGACCCAGTACTTC
cdr3_aa: CASSMTSGGQETQYF

v_call: TRBV11-3
d_call: .
clone_size: .
cdr3_length: 13
j_call: TRBJ1-1
cdr3_nt: TGTGCCAGCAGCTTAGAGCGGGCCACTGAAGCTTTCTTT
cdr3_aa: CASSLERATEAFF

v_call: TRBV27
d_call: .
clone_size: .
cdr3_length: 16
j_call: TRBJ2-6
cdr3_nt: TGTGCCAGCAGTTTATCATTAGGGGCTGGGGCCAACGTCCTGACTTTC
cdr3_aa: CASSLSLGAGANVLTF

v_call: TRBV5-1
d_call: .
clone_size: few
cdr3_length: 17
j_call: TRBJ1-6
cdr3_nt: TGCGCCAGCAGCCCTGGCCGGGGGCCCGAGGGGGATTCACCCCTCCACTTT
cdr3_aa: CASSPGRGPEGDSPLHF

v_call: TRBV7-2
d_call: .
clone_size: .
cdr3_length: 16
j_call: TRBJ2-1
cdr3_nt: TGTGCCAGCAGCTTCGGCGGGGGCACGACTTACAATGAGCAGTTCTTC
cdr3_aa: CASSFGGGTTYNEQFF

v_call: TRBV5-1
d_call: TRBD1
clone_size: .
cdr3_length: 14
j_call: TRBJ2-7
cdr3_nt: TGCGCCAGCAGCTTGGCCGTCAGGGGGAGTGAGAAGTACTTC
cdr3_aa: CASSLAVRGSEKYF

v_call: TRBV6-5
d_call: .
clone_size: .
cdr3_length: 15
j_call: TRBJ1-3
cdr3_nt: TGTGCCAGCAGTTACTCTCTAAGGTCTGGAAACACCATATATTTT
cdr3_aa: CASSYSLRSGNTIYF

v_call: TRBV12-5
d_call: TRBD1
clone_size: once
cdr3_length: 14
j_call: TRBJ2-4
cdr3_nt: TGTGCTAGTGGTTGGGGACAGGGGGAGGGCATTCAGTACTTC
cdr3_aa: CASGWGQGEGIQYF

v_call: TRBV7-9
d_call: TRBD2
clone_size: .
cdr3_length: 15
j_call: TRBJ2-7
cdr3_nt: TGTGCCAGCAGCTTAGTGACTAGCGGGACCGGCGAGCAGTACTTC
cdr3_aa: CASSLVTSGTGEQYF

v_call: TRBV4-1
d_call: TRBD1
clone_size: .
cdr3_length: 15
j_call: TRBJ1-1
cdr3_nt: TGCGCCAGCAGCCATGCAGGGGGCGCGGGCACTGAAGCTTTCTTT
cdr3_aa: CASSHAGGAGTEAFF

v_call: TRBV9
d_call: TRBD2
clone_size: .
cdr3_length: 16
j_call: TRBJ2-5
cdr3_nt: TGTGCCAGCAGCGTAGGTATACTAGCGGGACAAGAGACCCAGTACTTC
cdr3_aa: CASSVGILAGQETQYF

v_call: TRBV10-3
d_call: .
clone_size: .
cdr3_length: 15
j_call: TRBJ2-7
cdr3_nt: TGTGCCATCAACAAGGGACTCACAGGACCCTACGAGCAGTACTTC
cdr3_aa: CAINKGLTGPYEQYF

v_call: TRBV6-1
d_call: .
clone_size: .
cdr3_length: 13
j_call: TRBJ2-1
cdr3_nt: TGTGCCAGCAGTGGGGGGCCTCGCAATGAGCAGTTCTTC
cdr3_aa: CASSGGPRNEQFF

v_call: TRBV19
d_call: .
clone_size: .
cdr3_length: 14
j_call: TRBJ1-3
cdr3_nt: TGTGCCAGTAGTGCGCGCAACTCTGGAAACACCATATATTTT
cdr3_aa: CASSARNSGNTIYF

v_call: TRBV5-1
d_call: TRBD1
clone_size: .
cdr3_length: 16
j_call: TRBJ1-6
cdr3_nt: TGCGCCAGCAGCCCTGGACAGGGGGCGAAGAATTCACCCCTCCACTTT
cdr3_aa: CASSPGQGAKNSPLHF

v_call: TRBV4-2
d_call: .
clone_size: .
cdr3_length: 13
j_call: TRBJ1-2
cdr3_nt: TGTGCCAGCAGCCAAGACTTGGGCTATGGCTACACCTTC
cdr3_aa: CASSQDLGYGYTF